The 17 T cell receptor beta chains in this list originate from one sample, sequenced in a study of shared clonotypes between healthy human individuals. Clones were sequenced by immunoSEQ multiplex PCR, and TCRdb holds only the in-frame ones, with some missing. The data show about 610,000 clones, about 96% seen once. Cells designated naive CD8 were CD45RO-negative and were positively selected for CCR7, with terminally differentiated effector memory CD45RA+ cells excluded. Sequencing was performed on naive CD8+ T cells sorted from blood. Receptors were obtained from a woman younger than 45 in good health.

This chain uses TRBV7-9 with TRBJ1-1; 7 bases fit TRBD1. The CDR3 has 15 residues. Trimming cost V 1 base and J 4 bases; bases outside gene matches: 6. The germline CDR1 and CDR2 sequences are SEHNR and FQNEAQ (reference sequence). CDR3 nucleotides: TGTGCCAGCAGCTTAGGACAGGGTCGGAGCACTGAAGCTTTCTTT. Translating it yields CASSLGQGRSTEAFF.

The V gene is TRBV19, the J gene TRBJ1-5; TRBD1 agrees at 8 bases. CDR1 and CDR2 (germline): LNHDA, SQIVND (reference sequence). Trimming cost V 7 bases and J 0 bases; bases outside gene matches: 14. CDR3 size: 18 residues. Here the CDR3 reads CASTDWRTGTYSNQPQHF. CDR3 DNA sequence: TGTGCCAGTACCGACTGGAGGACAGGGACTTATAGCAATCAGCCCCAGCATTTT.

This clone was recorded only once. The J gene is TRBJ2-7, the V gene TRBV9, with 8 bases aligning to TRBD1. The V segment lost 4 bases and the J segment 5 bases; nucleotides outside the gene matches: 8. In germline, CDR1 is SGDLS, CDR2 YYNGEE. The CDR3 loop spans 14 amino acids. The CDR3 region has the DNA TGTGCCAGCAGCCCCCGGACAGGGTTCGACGAGCAGTACTTC. Translation: CASSPRTGFDEQYF.

The chain employs TRBV28 and TRBJ1-1; D gene ambiguous. Trimming took 7 bases from V and 4 from J, leaving 19 bases between them. Germline CDR1 is MDHEN and CDR2 is SYDVKM. This CDR3 is built from 15 residues. CDR3 residues: CASTLGVNGITEAFF. The DNA of the CDR3 is TGTGCCAGCACCCTTGGGGTGAATGGGATCACTGAAGCTTTCTTT.

CDR3 bases: TGTGCCAGCAGCGATGTTCCCCACACAGCCCCAGATACGCAGTATTTT. Translating it yields CASSDVPHTAPDTQYF. The chain has TRBV9 and TRBJ2-3; D call uncertain. The CDR3 is made up of 16 amino acids. Trimming stripped 3 bases from V and 4 bases from J, with 18 bases between. The germline CDR1 and CDR2 sequences are SGDLS and YYNGEE.

This clone was recorded once. The gene calls are TRBV25-1 and TRBJ1-2; D gene ambiguous. V dropped 0 bases and J dropped 8 bases, with 7 bases sitting between them. The CDR3 runs 12 residues. Per germline, CDR1 MGHDK and CDR2 SYGVNS. DNA of the CDR3: TGTGCCAGCAGTGAATATAGGGAAGGCTACACCTTC. It is translated as CASSEYREGYTF.

The chain carries TRBV29-1 and TRBJ1-1; D not resolved. Per the germline V gene, CDR1 is SQVTM and CDR2 is ANQGSEA. Trimming removed 4 bases from V and 11 bases from J, with 14 bases in between. The CDR3 runs 11 residues. The DNA of the CDR3 is TGCAGCGTTGTTCTCGGGGTGGAGGCTTTCTTT. It specifies CSVVLGVEAFF.

The V and J genes are TRBV7-6 and TRBJ2-1; 16 bases align to TRBD2. Trimming took 5 bases from V and 10 from J; bases not matched to a gene: 8. This CDR3 has 16 amino acids. Looked up from germline, CDR1 is SGHVS and CDR2 is FNYEAQ. CDR3 sequence (DNA): TGTGCCAGCAGCCTGGGACTAGCGGGAGGGCCGGGGGAGCAGTTCTTC. Protein sequence: CASSLGLAGGPGEQFF.

The V and J genes are TRBV6-5 and TRBJ2-2; no definite D call. CDR3 size: 13 residues. Germline V gene lookup returns CDR1 MNHEY and CDR2 SVGAGI. V was shortened by 4 bases and J by 6 bases, with 9 bases between the two germline ends. The CDR3 protein is CASSSSLAGELFF. The CDR3 DNA follows: TGTGCCAGCAGTTCTAGTCTCGCCGGGGAGCTGTTTTTT.

The V and J genes are TRBV28 and TRBJ2-7, with 8 bases identical to TRBD1. The CDR3 spans 13 residues. The J segment lost 3 bases and the V segment lost 6 bases, leaving 4 bases of the junction unmatched. In germline, CDR1 is MDHEN, CDR2 SYDVKM. The CDR3 nucleotides read TGTGCCAGCAGGAATGGACAGGGCTACGAGCAGTACTTC. Protein: CASRNGQGYEQYF.

The chain links TRBV27 to TRBJ2-7; 10 bases agree with TRBD2. Germline V CDR1 and CDR2: MNHEY, SMNVEV (reference sequence). This CDR3 has 13 residues. V dropped 5 bases and J dropped 7; count of bases not matched to a gene: 5. The CDR3 region is CASSQTSGSEQYF. The CDR3 DNA follows: TGTGCCAGCAGTCAGACTAGCGGGTCTGAGCAGTACTTC.

The genes are TRBV6-1 and TRBJ1-2; TRBD1 is a possible D gene (5 bases). V was shortened by 0 bases and J by 6 bases, with 14 bases between the two germline ends. There are 15 residues in the CDR3. Germline loops: CDR1 MNHNS, CDR2 SASEGT. CDR3 bases: TGTGCCAGCAGTGAAGCGCTTCGGGGGGGGAATGGCTACACCTTC. Its translation: CASSEALRGGNGYTF.

The V and J genes are TRBV28 and TRBJ2-3; 7 nucleotides line up with TRBD1. The germline CDR1 and CDR2 sequences are MDHEN and SYDVKM. J gave up 2 bases and V 5 bases, and 4 bases lay outside the gene matches. The CDR3 contains 14 residues. The CDR3 DNA is TGTGCCAGCAGTCCGGGACAGATCACAGATACGCAGTATTTT. Protein product: CASSPGQITDTQYF.

V gene TRBV5-1 combines with J gene TRBJ2-7; TRBD1 matches 7 bases. V lost 7 bases and J lost 3; bases outside the gene matches: 10. The CDR3 has 14 residues. Germline V gene sequence: CDR1 SGHRS, CDR2 YFSETQ. The CDR3, as DNA: TGCGCCAGCCACACCGGGACAGATCTCTACGAGCAGTACTTC. Its translation is CASHTGTDLYEQYF. The complete variable domain, with remaining parts taken from reference TRBV5-1 and TRBJ2-7, reads KAGVTQTPRYLIKTRGQQVTLSCSPISGHRSVSWYQQTPGQGLQFLFEYFSETQRNKGNFPGRFSGRQFSNSRSEMNVSTLELGDSALYLCASHTGTDLYEQYFGPGTRLTVT.

The chain has TRBV10-2 and TRBJ1-1; D is perhaps TRBD1 (5 bases). From germline, CDR1 is WSHSY and CDR2 SAAADI. CDR3 length equals 14 residues. V was clipped by 2 bases and J by 2 bases, with 9 bases between them. The CDR3 DNA reads as TGCGCCAGCAGTGAGGGACACCTAAACACTGAAGCTTTCTTT. Translated: CASSEGHLNTEAFF.

V is TRBV9 and J is TRBJ2-1; 7 nucleotides line up with TRBD2. This CDR3 has 15 amino acids. Germline V gives CDR1 SGDLS, CDR2 YYNGEE. Trimming removed 3 bases from V and 4 bases from J; junction bases left unmatched: 7. CDR3 amino acids: CASSASGTTYNEQFF. CDR3 in DNA: TGTGCCAGCAGCGCCTCCGGGACTACATACAATGAGCAGTTCTTC.

The rearrangement links TRBV14 to TRBJ2-2; TRBD2 matches at 7 bases. The germline CDR1 and CDR2 sequences are SGHDN and FVKESK. J lost 8 bases, V lost 1 base, and 7 bases had no gene match. This CDR3 has 15 residues. CDR3 nucleotide sequence: TGTGCCAGCAGCCAAGGCGGCGGGAGTGCGGGGGAGCTGTTTTTT. Protein sequence: CASSQGGGSAGELFF.